Listed here are 15 T cell receptor beta chains from one sample, sequenced in a study of cytomegalovirus exposure and HLA in healthy donors (dated 2017 in TCRdb). Receptor amplification or capture employed the immunoSEQ multiplex PCR assay. A mixture of 60 forward primers for TCR Vbeta segments and 13 reverse primers for TCR Jbeta segments was used in the multiplex PCR. TCRdb obtained this table from immuneACCESS and retained in-frame rearrangements with V and J assigned. These tables miss some clones; where compared with another copy, unresolved V genes account for less than half of the shortfall, and the remainder is unexplained. This sample gives about 140,000 clones in total; about 75% of them show up just once. The ten largest clones add up to 1.5% to 2% of the sample. Sequencing was done on a sample of PBMCs. The receptors were gathered from a woman between 25 and 40 years old in good health and CMV-seronegative.

The chain is built from TRBV5-1 and TRBJ2-3, with D perhaps matching TRBD1 (6 bases). V lost 2 bases, J lost 0 bases, and 16 bases lay in between. CDR3 length: 17 amino acids. In germline, CDR1 is SGHRS, CDR2 YFSETQ. The CDR3 sequence is CASSFYLTGSSTDTQYF. CDR3 in DNA: TGCGCCAGCAGCTTCTACCTGACAGGTTCTAGCACAGATACGCAGTATTTT.

The J gene is TRBJ2-7, the V gene TRBV30, with 11 bases that match TRBD1. This CDR3 comprises 12 residues. Germline CDR1 reads GTSNPN; CDR2 reads SVGIG (reference sequence). The CDR3 reads CSYGTGGYEQYF. The CDR3 DNA follows: TGTAGCTACGGGACAGGGGGCTACGAGCAGTACTTC.

This clone was seen a handful of times. The V gene is TRBV27, the J gene TRBJ1-1; TRBD1 matches at 7 bases. Germline assignment: CDR1 MNHEY and CDR2 SMNVEV (reference sequence). V was pared by 4 bases and J by 0 bases, with 8 bases of the junction left unmatched. This CDR3 spans 16 amino acids. CDR3: CASSSPTGIMNTEAFF. In DNA, the CDR3 is TGTGCCAGCAGTTCCCCGACAGGGATCATGAACACTGAAGCTTTCTTT.

Only a few counts were recorded for this clone. CDR3 DNA sequence: TGTGCCAGCAGCCCTAATTTACTAGCGTACAATGAGCAGTTCTTC. Translating it yields CASSPNLLAYNEQFF. The J gene is TRBJ2-1, the V gene TRBV16, with 7 bases matching TRBD2. With 4 bases clipped from V and 4 bases from J, the junction kept 7 bases outside the gene matches. Germline loops: CDR1 KGHSY, CDR2 FQNENV. This CDR3 region has 15 residues.

V usage is TRBV7-2 and J usage is TRBJ2-7; TRBD2 agrees at 9 bases. This CDR3 is 14 amino acids long. With 5 bases clipped from V and 6 bases from J, the junction kept 8 bases outside the gene matches. CDR1 is SGHTA and CDR2 is FQGNSA in the germline V gene. The CDR3: CASSQLAGVAEQYF. The CDR3 nucleotides read TGTGCCAGCAGCCAATTAGCGGGAGTGGCCGAGCAGTACTTC.

CDR3 DNA: TGTGCCAGCAGTTTTGAAGCGGGGGTGGAGACGCAGTATTTT. Protein: CASSFEAGVETQYF. This chain uses TRBV28 with TRBJ2-3; TRBD2 agrees at 8 bases. CDR1 is MDHEN, CDR2 SYDVKM, per germline. The CDR3 spans 14 residues. Losses at the gene ends were 3 bases for V and 9 bases for J; bases not matched to a gene: 8.

The rearrangement joins TRBV6-6 to TRBJ1-2; TRBD1 is a possible D gene (5 bases). The germline V gene has CDR1 MNHNY and CDR2 SVGAGI (reference sequence). The ends were cut back, 6 bases at V and 7 bases at J, with 21 bases in the middle. The CDR3 loop spans 15 amino acids. CDR3 sequence reads: CASRRIGEGVAGYTF. The CDR3 nucleotides read TGTGCCAGCAGGAGGATAGGGGAAGGGGTGGCTGGCTACACCTTC.

The rearrangement uses TRBV19 and TRBJ1-2; maybe TRBD1 (6 bases). CDR1 is LNHDA and CDR2 is SQIVND in the germline V gene (reference sequence). Trimming stripped 3 bases from V and 5 bases from J, with 25 bases between. The CDR3 runs 18 residues. DNA for the CDR3: TGTGCCAGTAGTATGGATGGGGGTATCAGGGGCCGTGAGTATGGCTACACCTTC. Translation gives CASSMDGGIRGREYGYTF.

In its sample, this clone was seen a few times. V and J are TRBV2 and TRBJ2-7; 7 bases fit TRBD1. CDR1 is SNHLY, CDR2 FYNNEI, per germline. Trimming removed 4 bases from V and 3 bases from J; junction bases left unmatched: 6. The CDR3 is made up of 14 amino acids. CDR3 coding DNA: TGTGCCAGCAGTGCTGGACAGGTAGTCTACGAGCAGTACTTC. It yields the protein CASSAGQVVYEQYF.

The chain links TRBV25-1 to TRBJ2-7, with TRBD1 matching 7 bases. V lost 2 bases to trimming and J lost 2 bases; unmatched junction nucleotides: 9. The CDR3 is made up of 16 amino acids. Germline CDR1 is MGHDK and CDR2 is SYGVNS. The CDR3 protein is CASSEESGTAPYEQYF. The CDR3 coding sequence is TGTGCCAGCAGTGAAGAATCCGGGACAGCACCCTACGAGCAGTACTTC.

This clone has more than one count but fewer than ten. The V and J genes are TRBV5-4 and TRBJ1-2, with D possibly matching TRBD1 (6 bases). The germline V gene encodes CDR1 SGHNT and CDR2 YYREEE (reference sequence). The CDR3 spans 14 residues. The germline V and J ends were trimmed by 2 bases and 2 bases, with 10 bases remaining between them. CDR3 DNA: TGTGCCAGCAGCTTCTCTCAGGGGAACTATGGCTACACCTTC. Translating it yields CASSFSQGNYGYTF. The entire variable domain, with the rest obtained from reference TRBV5-4 and TRBJ1-2, is as follows: ETGVTQSPTHLIKTRGQQVTLRCSSQSGHNTVSWYQQALGQGPQFIFQYYREEENGRGNFPPRFSGLQFPNYSSELNVNALELDDSALYLCASSFSQGNYGYTFGSGTRLTVV.

The chain employs TRBV4-2 and TRBJ2-1, with 7 bases fitting TRBD1. The CDR3 is 12 amino acids. CDR1 is LGHNA and CDR2 is YNFKEQ in the germline V gene. The CDR3 DNA is TGTGCTACAGGGGCGACCTACAATGAGCAGTTCTTC. This codes for CATGATYNEQFF.

This clone was counted between two and nine times. The junction and the germline gene differ at one end; a read error may be behind it. The chain couples TRBV11-3 to TRBJ2-5, with unresolved D. Germline CDR1 is SGHNT and CDR2 is YENEEA. This CDR3 region has 15 residues. The CDR3 nucleotides are TGTGCCAGCGATACCAGGCCATTCGAGCTGCGATTCTGTGACTTC. It yields the protein CASDTRPFELRFCDF.

About this clone itself: One junction end does not reproduce the germline sequence, and a read error may be involved. The chain uses TRBV9 and TRBJ2-7; weak D call: TRBD1 (6 bases). There are 15 residues in the CDR3. CDR1 is SGDLS and CDR2 is YYNGEE in the germline V gene. Here the CDR3 DNA reads TGTGCCGGCAGCGTAGGAGGTCAGGGGTACTACGAGCAGTACTTC. Its protein product is CAGSVGGQGYYEQYF.

This chain uses TRBV18 with TRBJ1-5; 9 positions agree with TRBD1. The CDR3 consists of 15 residues. V lost 3 bases to trimming and J lost 4 bases; unmatched junction nucleotides: 4. Germline CDR1 is KGHSH and CDR2 is LQKENI. The CDR3 spells CASSPSGTGNQPQHF. The CDR3 DNA reads TGTGCCAGCTCACCCAGTGGGACAGGGAATCAGCCCCAGCATTTT.